These 26 T cell receptor beta chains share one sample of origin, sequenced in a study of cytomegalovirus exposure and HLA in healthy donors. The PCR made use of 60 Vbeta and 13 Jbeta primers. TCRdb's copy holds only in-frame clones and misses some; the assay was immunoSEQ multiplex PCR. The sample lists about 120,000 clones; approximately 80% were seen once. The material sequenced was PBMCs. These receptors all come from a woman between 18 and 30 years old in good health and CMV-seronegative.

This clone turned up a few times. The rearrangement links TRBV7-2 to TRBJ2-1, with D maybe TRBD2 (6 bases). CDR3 size: 14 residues. V gave up 1 base and J gave up 8 bases, with 12 bases separating them. The germline gives CDR1 SGHTA, CDR2 FQGNSA. The CDR3 DNA sequence: TGTGCCAGCAGCTTAGTAGGAGGGGTCTATGAGCAGTTCTTC. It codes for CASSLVGGVYEQFF. Full variable domain (missing parts from reference TRBV7-2 and TRBJ2-1): GAGVSQSPSNKVTEKGKDVELRCDPISGHTALYWYRQSLGQGLEFLIYFQGNSAPDKSGLPSDRFSAERTGGSVSTLTIQRTQQEDSAVYLCASSLVGGVYEQFFGPGTRLTVL.

The sample holds one count of this clone. J is TRBJ2-3 and V is TRBV10-2, with 9 bases that match TRBD2. The germline V gene has CDR1 WSHSY and CDR2 SAAADI. V shed 2 bases and J 5 bases; nucleotides not matched to a gene: 11. The CDR3 has 17 amino acids. The chain's CDR3 is CASSEPASGEWGDTQYF. The CDR3 DNA reads as TGCGCCAGCAGTGAGCCCGCTAGCGGGGAGTGGGGAGATACGCAGTATTTT.

The V call is TRBV5-6, the J call TRBJ1-2; no clear D. The V and J ends lost 4 bases and 3 bases respectively, with 16 bases between them. The CDR3 consists of 15 residues. Germline CDR1 SGHDT, CDR2 YYEEEE. The CDR3: CASSAEVGEHYGYTF. Written as DNA, the CDR3 is TGTGCCAGCAGCGCCGAGGTCGGGGAGCACTATGGCTACACCTTC.

The chain joins TRBV9 to TRBJ2-1; 12 nucleotides align to TRBD2. The germline CDR1 and CDR2 sequences are SGDLS and YYNGEE. V lost 0 bases to trimming and J lost 9 bases; unmatched junction nucleotides: 7. The CDR3 is made up of 16 amino acids. The CDR3 here is CASSVDPLAGGVEQFF. The CDR3 DNA follows: TGTGCCAGCAGCGTAGATCCGCTAGCGGGAGGGGTTGAGCAGTTCTTC.

The sample holds a few counts of this clone. V and J are TRBV5-4 and TRBJ1-2; D unclear. The CDR3 extends over 13 amino acids. CDR1 is SGHNT, CDR2 YYREEE, per germline (reference sequence). The V end lost 0 bases, the J end lost 8 bases, and 11 bases lay between the germline ends. This chain's CDR3 is CASSLGEVRGYTF. The CDR3 bases are TGTGCCAGCAGCTTGGGAGAGGTTCGCGGCTACACCTTC.

The chain combines TRBV4-2 with TRBJ2-5; 11 nucleotides agree with TRBD1. This CDR3 is built from 15 residues. The junction had 5 bases not matched to a gene; V was cut back by 5 bases and J by 3 bases. Germline assignment: CDR1 LGHNA and CDR2 YNFKEQ. The CDR3 spells CASSGGQGVEETQYF. The CDR3 nucleotides are TGTGCCAGCAGCGGGGGACAGGGGGTGGAAGAGACCCAGTACTTC.

The chain combines TRBV6-5 with TRBJ2-7, with 7 bases that match TRBD2. The ends lost 6 bases at V and 0 bases at J; junction bases unmatched: 5. Germline CDR1 and CDR2: MNHEY and SVGAGI. The CDR3 is made up of 14 amino acids. CDR3 sequence (DNA): TGTGCCAGCAGCTTGGGACTAAGCTCCTACGAGCAGTACTTC. Translating it yields CASSLGLSSYEQYF.

The chain combines TRBV6-5 with TRBJ1-1; TRBD1 might be the D (5 bases). The CDR3 is 14 residues long. Germline CDR1 is MNHEY and CDR2 is SVGAGI. Trimming took 6 bases from V and 1 from J, leaving 12 bases between them. As DNA, the CDR3 is TGTGCCAGCAGACGTACAGGCAGGAACACTGAAGCTTTCTTT. It translates to CASRRTGRNTEAFF.

A remark on this clone: At one of its ends the junction is not consistent with the germline gene, which may arise from a read error. The chain joins TRBV7-7 to TRBJ2-1, with TRBD1 matching over 9 bases. The CDR3 length is 16 residues. Germline V gene sequence: CDR1 SSHAT, CDR2 FNYEAQ (reference sequence). As DNA, the CDR3 is TGTGCTAGCAGCTGCGAACAGGGGGCCACCTACAATGAGCAGTTCTTC. Its protein product is CASSCEQGATYNEQFF. Drawing the rest from reference TRBV7-7 and TRBJ2-1, the complete variable domain is GAGVSQSPRYKVTKRGQDVTLRCDPISSHATLYWYQQALGQGPEFLTYFNYEAQPDKSGLPSDRFSAERPEGSISTLTIQRTEQRDSAMYRCASSCEQGATYNEQFFGPGTRLTVL.

J is TRBJ2-1 and V is TRBV5-1; TRBD2 aligns across 11 bases. The junction had 9 bases not matched to a gene; V was cut back by 5 bases and J by 8 bases. The V gene's germline CDR1 is SGHRS and CDR2 YFSETQ. The CDR3 is 15 amino acids. The CDR3 loop reads CASSFLSGGVDEQFF. The CDR3 DNA sequence: TGCGCCAGCAGTTTTCTTAGCGGGGGGGTAGATGAGCAGTTCTTC. Full variable domain (outside the CDR3, taken from reference TRBV5-1 and TRBJ2-1): KAGVTQTPRYLIKTRGQQVTLSCSPISGHRSVSWYQQTPGQGLQFLFEYFSETQRNKGNFPGRFSGRQFSNSRSEMNVSTLELGDSALYLCASSFLSGGVDEQFFGPGTRLTVL.

The CDR3 bases are TGTGCCAGCAGCTTGGGCGGGGTAGCGGGCTCCTACGAGCAGTACTTC. Its protein is CASSLGGVAGSYEQYF. The chain employs TRBV5-4 and TRBJ2-7, with 7 positions matching TRBD2. The CDR3 covers 16 residues. Germline CDR1 reads SGHNT; CDR2 reads YYREEE (reference sequence). V gave up 0 bases and J gave up 0 bases; unmatched junction bases: 6.

This clone was found once. The chain employs TRBV5-1 and TRBJ1-1; 10 bases match TRBD1. Germline V gene sequence: CDR1 SGHRS, CDR2 YFSETQ. CDR3 length: 14 residues. V lost 0 bases, J lost 10 bases, and 6 bases stayed unmatched. CDR3 residues: CASSLGQGATGAFF. The CDR3, as DNA: TGCGCCAGCAGCTTGGGACAGGGGGCTACAGGAGCTTTCTTT.

V is TRBV2 and J is TRBJ1-5, with a possible D match to TRBD1 (6 bases). Germline V gives CDR1 SNHLY, CDR2 FYNNEI. The CDR3 runs to 15 residues. V lost 5 bases and J lost 7, with 18 bases in between. Here the CDR3 reads CASSLPGHQEQPQHF. In DNA, the CDR3 is TGTGCCAGCAGTCTACCGGGACACCAAGAGCAGCCCCAGCATTTT.

The V and J genes are TRBV5-6 and TRBJ2-3; the match to TRBD2 covers 10 bases. The V and J ends lost 1 base and 9 bases, in that order; junction bases with no gene match: 14. The CDR3 extends over 17 amino acids. Germline lookup yields CDR1 SGHDT and CDR2 YYEEEE. The CDR3 protein is CASSLPSGGPPGGTQYF. CDR3 DNA sequence: TGTGCCAGCAGCTTGCCTAGCGGGGGACCACCGGGCGGGACGCAGTATTTT.

V is TRBV5-1 and J is TRBJ2-7; 7 bases align to TRBD2. Germline CDR1 is SGHRS and CDR2 is YFSETQ. The trim removed 0 bases at V and 3 bases at J, leaving 3 bases unmatched. The CDR3 runs to 14 residues. CDR3 in amino acids: CASSLEQRDYEQYF. The CDR3 DNA is TGCGCCAGCAGCTTGGAGCAGCGGGACTACGAGCAGTACTTC.

V and J are TRBV4-3 and TRBJ2-7; no firm D call. Looked up from germline, CDR1 is LGHNA and CDR2 is YSLEER. Trimming stripped 0 bases from V and 0 bases from J, with 6 bases between. CDR3 size: 14 residues. CDR3 protein: CASSQEASSYEQYF. CDR3 DNA sequence: TGCGCCAGCAGCCAAGAGGCTAGCTCCTACGAGCAGTACTTC.

This clone was seen more than once but under ten times. This chain joins TRBV2 and TRBJ1-1; TRBD1 might be the D (5 bases). The CDR3 has 15 residues. V lost 1 base and J 1 base, leaving 10 bases between the germline ends. The germline CDR1 and CDR2 sequences are SNHLY and FYNNEI. CDR3 nucleotides: TGTGCCAGCAGTGAAGAAGGGGTCAGGAACACTGAAGCTTTCTTT. This encodes CASSEEGVRNTEAFF. Filled out from reference TRBV2 and TRBJ1-1, the complete variable domain reads EPEVTQTPSHQVTQMGQEVILRCVPISNHLYFYWYRQILGQKVEFLVSFYNNEISEKSEIFDDQFSVERPDGSNFTLKIRSTKLEDSAMYFCASSEEGVRNTEAFFGQGTRLTVV.

About this clone itself: Other nucleotide sequences in the sample specify the same CDR3. The gene calls are TRBV2 and TRBJ1-2; perhaps TRBD1 as D (5 bases). V lost 5 bases and J 8 bases, leaving 15 bases between the germline ends. Germline lookup yields CDR1 SNHLY and CDR2 FYNNEI. The CDR3 loop spans 13 amino acids. The CDR3 DNA is TGTGCCAGCAGTCGGCAGGACACGGGCGGCTACACCTTC. This translates into CASSRQDTGGYTF.

This rearrangement joins TRBV15 to TRBJ1-1, with TRBD1 identical over 8 bases. The J segment lost 10 bases and the V segment lost 2 bases, leaving 0 bases of the junction unmatched. Germline loops: CDR1 LNHNV, CDR2 YYDKDF (reference sequence). The CDR3 runs to 11 residues. CDR3 residues: CATSRQGAAFF. In DNA form, the CDR3 reads TGTGCCACCAGCAGACAGGGGGCAGCTTTCTTT.

The table lists this clone with a few counts. The genes are TRBV11-1 and TRBJ2-1, with 8 positions matching TRBD2. The J segment lost 1 base and the V segment lost 5 bases, leaving 7 bases of the junction unmatched. This CDR3 contains 16 residues. Germline CDR1 is SGHAT and CDR2 is FQDESV (reference sequence). CDR3 DNA sequence: TGTGCCAGCAGCCGAAGTAGCGGGACATCCTACAATGAGCAGTTCTTC. This codes for CASSRSSGTSYNEQFF. Complete variable domain (other parts from reference TRBV11-1 and TRBJ2-1): EAEVAQSPRYKITEKSQAVAFWCDPISGHATLYWYRQILGQGPELLVQFQDESVVDDSQLPKDRFSAERLKGVDSTLKIQPAELGDSAMYLCASSRSSGTSYNEQFFGPGTRLTVL.

The rearrangement links TRBV6-6 to TRBJ2-3, with D uncertain. Germline V gives CDR1 MNHNY, CDR2 SVGAGI (reference sequence). The CDR3 loop spans 14 amino acids. Trimming took 2 bases from V and 0 from J, leaving 6 bases between them. The CDR3 DNA reads as TGTGCCAGCAGTTACGGAGCTAGCACAGATACGCAGTATTTT. Residues: CASSYGASTDTQYF.

CDR3 DNA: TGCGCCAGCAGCCAAGATGCGGACAGCTACAATGAGCAGTTCTTC. Translated: CASSQDADSYNEQFF. V usage is TRBV4-1 and J usage is TRBJ2-1; D is possibly TRBD1 (6 bases). Trimming removed 0 bases at V and 3 bases at J, with 9 bases between. The CDR3 sequence is 15 residues long. CDR1 and CDR2 from the germline V gene are MGHRA and YSYEKL.

This clone has only one observation. This chain joins TRBV25-1 and TRBJ1-4, with D hard to call. Germline assignment: CDR1 MGHDK and CDR2 SYGVNS. V was cut by 3 bases and J by 8 bases, with 13 bases left in between. The CDR3 spans 14 residues. In nucleotides, the CDR3 is TGTGCCAGCAGTGACTACAAAGCGAGCGAAAAACTGTTTTTT. It encodes CASSDYKASEKLFF. The entire variable domain, with the rest obtained from reference TRBV25-1 and TRBJ1-4, is as follows: EADIYQTPRYLVIGTGKKITLECSQTMGHDKMYWYQQDPGMELHLIHYSYGVNSTEKGDLSSESTVSRIRTEHFPLTLESARPSHTSQYLCASSDYKASEKLFFGSGTQLSVL.

This chain connects TRBV19 to TRBJ2-5, with 11 bases lining up with TRBD2. This CDR3 comprises 16 residues. Germline V gives CDR1 LNHDA, CDR2 SQIVND (reference sequence). The junction had 6 bases not matched to a gene; V was cut back by 1 base and J by 5 bases. The CDR3 DNA reads as TGTGCCAGTAGTATAGGGGTGTCTAGCGGGGGGGAGACCCAGTACTTC. Translating gives CASSIGVSSGGETQYF.

The CDR3 DNA reads as TGTGCCAGCAGCCCGGGAGGGTACCAAGAGACCCAGTACTTC. Its translation: CASSPGGYQETQYF. The chain joins TRBV5-5 to TRBJ2-5, with TRBD2 matching 8 bases. The CDR3 extends over 14 amino acids. Losses at the gene ends were 4 bases for V and 0 bases for J; bases not matched to a gene: 2. The germline V gene encodes CDR1 SGHKS and CDR2 YYEKEE (reference sequence).

The chain joins TRBV7-3 to TRBJ1-2; D is unclear. Trimming left V 1 base short and J 4 bases short, with 7 bases between. The CDR3 totals 13 residues. Germline V gene data show CDR1 as SGHTA and CDR2 as FQGTGA. CDR3 in amino acids: CASSLIGLYGYTF. CDR3 nucleotide sequence: TGTGCCAGCAGCTTAATTGGCCTCTATGGCTACACCTTC.